Below, 13 T cell receptor beta chains from the same sample are listed, as sequenced in a study of blood T cell repertoires in COVID-19. Sequencing was performed with immunoSEQ multiplex PCR; in TCRdb, only in-frame clones are kept and a portion is missing. Of over 95,000 clones listed, roughly 89% were seen once; the top ten hold about 19%. The sequenced sample consisted of peripheral blood. These receptors originate from a human donor with acute or convalescent COVID-19. The donor label of this sample is uncertain.

CDR3 amino acids: CASSPEYQQGSPLHF. The CDR3 DNA is TGTGCCAGCTCACCAGAGTATCAACAGGGGTCACCCCTCCACTTT. This chain connects TRBV18 to TRBJ1-6, with 7 nucleotides matching TRBD1. V lost 2 bases and J lost 10; bases outside the gene matches: 8. Germline CDR1 reads KGHSH; CDR2 reads LQKENI. CDR3 length: 15 amino acids.

The J gene is TRBJ2-5, the V gene TRBV6-5; a possible D gene is TRBD1 (6 bases). CDR1 is MNHEY, CDR2 SVGAGI, per germline. The CDR3 loop spans 14 amino acids. Trimming took 6 bases from V and 2 from J, leaving 13 bases between them. CDR3: CASSHNRAQETQYF. CDR3 nucleotide sequence: TGTGCCAGCAGCCATAACAGGGCGCAAGAGACCCAGTACTTC.

The rearrangement joins TRBV9 to TRBJ2-2; D unresolved. V lost 2 bases to trimming and J lost 1 base, with 6 bases between them. CDR1 SGDLS and CDR2 YYNGEE come from the germline V gene. The CDR3 totals 14 residues. In DNA, the CDR3 is TGTGCCAGCAGCGTCTCGTGGAACACCGGGGAGCTGTTTTTT. It is translated as CASSVSWNTGELFF.

For this clone: Distinct nucleotide sequences in the sample also encode this CDR3. J is TRBJ1-2 and V is TRBV5-4, with D perhaps matching TRBD1 (5 bases). The germline V and J ends were trimmed by 2 bases and 4 bases, with 12 bases remaining between them. This CDR3 has 14 residues. The germline V gene encodes CDR1 SGHNT and CDR2 YYREEE (reference sequence). CDR3 residues: CASSFGQGTYGYTF. In DNA, the CDR3 is TGTGCCAGCAGCTTTGGGCAGGGAACCTATGGCTACACCTTC.

This clone was seen only a few times. The J gene is TRBJ1-1, the V gene TRBV9; no clear D gene. CDR3 length: 15 residues. Between the trimmed V and J ends, which lost 3 bases and 2 bases, there was a span of 14 bases. Germline CDR1 and CDR2: SGDLS and YYNGEE. CDR3 sequence (DNA): TGTGCCAGCAGCGAAAGCGGCGCCTCTAACACTGAAGCTTTCTTT. Translating it yields CASSESGASNTEAFF.

V gene TRBV25-1 combines with J gene TRBJ2-1; 9 positions agree with TRBD1. With 2 bases clipped from V and 8 bases from J, the junction kept 7 bases outside the gene matches. The length of the CDR3 is 15 residues. CDR1 is MGHDK, CDR2 SYGVNS, per germline. In DNA form, the CDR3 reads TGTGCCAGCAGTGAAACGGGACAGGGAATCTATGAGCAGTTCTTC. This translates into CASSETGQGIYEQFF.

The chain employs TRBV7-2 and TRBJ2-3, with a tentative D call TRBD1 (6 bases). The CDR3 totals 14 residues. Deletions cut 5 bases from V and 4 bases from J, with 13 bases between. Germline lookup yields CDR1 SGHTA and CDR2 FQGNSA. The CDR3 DNA reads as TGTGCCAGCAGCCTTAACAGGGCGCCAGATACGCAGTATTTT. Amino acids: CASSLNRAPDTQYF. The entire variable domain, with the rest obtained from reference TRBV7-2 and TRBJ2-3, is as follows: GAGVSQSPSNKVTEKGKDVELRCDPISGHTALYWYRQSLGQGLEFLIYFQGNSAPDKSGLPSDRFSAERTGGSVSTLTIQRTQQEDSAVYLCASSLNRAPDTQYFGPGTRLTVL.

The V and J genes are TRBV4-1 and TRBJ1-1; TRBD1 might be the D (5 bases). With 1 base removed from V and 0 bases from J, the gap between germline ends came to 6 bases. The length of the CDR3 is 14 residues. The V gene's germline CDR1 is MGHRA and CDR2 YSYEKL. The chain's CDR3 is CASSQGQLNTEAFF. CDR3 in DNA: TGCGCCAGCAGCCAAGGACAGCTGAACACTGAAGCTTTCTTT.

CDR3 DNA: TGTGCCAGCTCACCACGGGACATGGGCGGACCCTATGGCTACACCTTC. Protein product: CASSPRDMGGPYGYTF. This chain connects TRBV18 to TRBJ1-2, with D possibly matching TRBD1 (6 bases). The CDR3 contains 16 residues. V lost 1 base, J lost 4 bases, and 16 bases lay in between. Germline loops: CDR1 KGHSH, CDR2 LQKENI. Using reference TRBV18 and TRBJ1-2 for the parts outside the CDR3, the full variable domain is NAGVMQNPRHLVRRRGQEARLRCSPMKGHSHVYWYRQLPEEGLKFMVYLQKENIIDESGMPKERFSAEFPKEGPSILRIQQVVRGDSAAYFCASSPRDMGGPYGYTFGSGTRLTVV.

The chain uses TRBV5-1 and TRBJ1-1; TRBD1 matches 12 bases. Unmatched junction bases numbered 5, after V lost 4 bases and J lost 10 bases. This CDR3 has 13 amino acids. Looked up from germline, CDR1 is SGHRS and CDR2 is YFSETQ. In DNA, the CDR3 is TGCGCCAGCAGCAAGGGACAGGGGGCATTAGCTTTCTTT. It specifies CASSKGQGALAFF.

The rearrangement joins TRBV6-2 or TRBV6-3 to TRBJ2-1; D unresolved. V shed 5 bases and J shed 5 bases, with 7 bases lying between them. This CDR3 is 12 amino acids long. Germline CDR1 MNHEY, CDR2 SVGEGT. CDR3 in DNA: TGTGCCAGCAGTCCACTCCACAATGAGCAGTTCTTC. The encoded protein is CASSPLHNEQFF.

The CDR3 nucleotides are TGCGCCAGCAGCTTGACACTAGCGATCACCGGGGAGCTGTTTTTT. Its translation is CASSLTLAITGELFF. The V gene is TRBV5-1, the J gene TRBJ2-2, with 7 positions matching TRBD2. Germline V gene data show CDR1 as SGHRS and CDR2 as YFSETQ. The junction had 4 bases not matched to a gene; V was cut back by 1 base and J by 4 bases. The CDR3 covers 15 residues.

This clone came up once. The chain has TRBV2 and TRBJ1-5, with 9 positions matching TRBD1. J lost 6 bases, V lost 5 bases, and 11 bases had no gene match. CDR1 SNHLY and CDR2 FYNNEI come from the germline V gene. The CDR3 sequence is 16 residues long. The CDR3 DNA is TGTGCCAGCAGTAGAAGCGGGACAGGGTTGGGTCAGCCCCAGCATTTT. It codes for CASSRSGTGLGQPQHF.